This TCR beta chain was sequenced in a study of T cell responses to AZD1222 COVID-19 vaccine. Profiled with immunoSEQ multiplex PCR; TCRdb holds only in-frame clones, not every one. The data show 65,000 to 70,000 clones, with over 80% seen just once and around a quarter held by the top ten. The study, taken as a whole, reports: Two doses of AZD1222 preceded a rise in Spike-specific TCR breadth and depth. Sampled repertoires all dated from after the peak T cell response. The donor group comprised mostly white British people and more females; the analysis possibly underestimated clonal diversity.

Comments on this clone: What it recognizes is unknown.

The source was peripheral blood, collected 28 days after the second AZD1222 dose. The sequence came from an adult who received the AZD1222 COVID-19 vaccine.

The CDR3 sequence is CARSSPRGTGNNEQFF. The CDR3 DNA follows: TGTGCCAGAAGCTCCCCCAGGGGGACAGGTAACAATGAGCAGTTCTTC. The rearrangement links TRBV5-3 to TRBJ2-1; 8 bases match TRBD1. TRBV5-3 is an ORF, with its function uncertain. This CDR3 comprises 16 residues. J gave up 5 bases and V 3 bases, and 10 bases lay outside the gene matches.